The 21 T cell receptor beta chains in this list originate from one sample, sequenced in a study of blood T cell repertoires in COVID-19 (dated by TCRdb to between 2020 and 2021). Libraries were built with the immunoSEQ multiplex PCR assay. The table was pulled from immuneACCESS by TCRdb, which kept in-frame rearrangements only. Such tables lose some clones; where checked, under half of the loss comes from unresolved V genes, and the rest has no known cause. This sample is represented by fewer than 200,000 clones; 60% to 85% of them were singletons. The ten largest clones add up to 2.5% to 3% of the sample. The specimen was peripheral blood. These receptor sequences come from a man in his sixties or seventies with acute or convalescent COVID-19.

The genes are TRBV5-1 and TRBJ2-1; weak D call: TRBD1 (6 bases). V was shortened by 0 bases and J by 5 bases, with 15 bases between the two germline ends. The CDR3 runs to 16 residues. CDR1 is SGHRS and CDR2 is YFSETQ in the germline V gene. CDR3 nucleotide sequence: TGCGCCAGCAGCTTGGCTGGGGGCTCCGCTAACAATGAGCAGTTCTTC. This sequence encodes CASSLAGGSANNEQFF.

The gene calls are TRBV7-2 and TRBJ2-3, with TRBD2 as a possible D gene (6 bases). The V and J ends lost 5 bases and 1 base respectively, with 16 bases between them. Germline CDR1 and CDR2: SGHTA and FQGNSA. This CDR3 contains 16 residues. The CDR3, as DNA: TGTGCCAGCAGCCCGCGGGTGGGCGGGGGCACAGATACGCAGTATTTT. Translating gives CASSPRVGGGTDTQYF.

The CDR3 sequence is CASSSGGGVNTEAFF. The CDR3 bases are TGTGCCAGCAGCTCCGGAGGGGGGGTGAACACTGAAGCTTTCTTT. V and J are TRBV7-6 and TRBJ1-1; a weak D match, TRBD1 (6 bases). The V and J ends lost 4 bases and 0 bases respectively, with 12 bases between them. CDR1 SGHVS and CDR2 FNYEAQ come from the germline V gene. The CDR3 runs 15 residues. Full variable domain (remainder filled in from reference TRBV7-6 and TRBJ1-1): GAGVSQSPRYKVTKRGQDVALRCDPISGHVSLYWYRQALGQGPEFLTYFNYEAQQDKSGLPNDRFSAERPEGSISTLTIQRTEQRDSAMYRCASSSGGGVNTEAFFGQGTRLTVV.

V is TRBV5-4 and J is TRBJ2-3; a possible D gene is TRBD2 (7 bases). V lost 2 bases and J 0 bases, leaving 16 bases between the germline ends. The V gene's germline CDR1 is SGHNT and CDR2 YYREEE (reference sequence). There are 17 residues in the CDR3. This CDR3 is CASSFSRGAISTDTQYF. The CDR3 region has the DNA TGTGCCAGCAGCTTTTCTCGGGGGGCCATAAGCACAGATACGCAGTATTTT.

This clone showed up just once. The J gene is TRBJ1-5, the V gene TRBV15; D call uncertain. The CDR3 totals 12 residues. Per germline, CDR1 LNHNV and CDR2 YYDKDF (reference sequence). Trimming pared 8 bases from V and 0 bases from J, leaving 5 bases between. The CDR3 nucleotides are TGTGCCACCCGGGATAGCAATCAGCCCCAGCATTTT. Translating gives CATRDSNQPQHF. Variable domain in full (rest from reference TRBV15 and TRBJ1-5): DAMVIQNPRYQVTQFGKPVTLSCSQTLNHNVMYWYQQKSSQAPKLLFHYYDKDFNNEADTPDNFQSRRPNTSFCFLDIRSPGLGDTAMYLCATRDSNQPQHFGDGTRLSIL.

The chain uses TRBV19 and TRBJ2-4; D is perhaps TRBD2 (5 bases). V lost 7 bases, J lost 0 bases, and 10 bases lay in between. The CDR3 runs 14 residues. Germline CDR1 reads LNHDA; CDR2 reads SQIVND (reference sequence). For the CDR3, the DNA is TGTGCCAGTAACGCAGCGGTAGCCAAAAACATTCAGTACTTC. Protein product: CASNAAVAKNIQYF.

The CDR3 protein is CASLVGSTGRAFF. CDR3 sequence (DNA): TGTGCCAGCCTCGTCGGGTCGACAGGCCGCGCTTTCTTT. The chain carries TRBV2 and TRBJ1-1; tentative D call: TRBD1 (6 bases). The CDR3 spans 13 residues. V dropped 8 bases and J dropped 11 bases, with 21 bases sitting between them. CDR1 and CDR2 (germline): SNHLY, FYNNEI.

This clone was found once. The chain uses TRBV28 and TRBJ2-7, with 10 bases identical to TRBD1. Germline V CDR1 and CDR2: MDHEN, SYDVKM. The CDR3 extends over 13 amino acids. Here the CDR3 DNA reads TGTGCTATAGACGGACAGGGGGGGTACGAGCAGTACTTC. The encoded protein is CAIDGQGGYEQYF.

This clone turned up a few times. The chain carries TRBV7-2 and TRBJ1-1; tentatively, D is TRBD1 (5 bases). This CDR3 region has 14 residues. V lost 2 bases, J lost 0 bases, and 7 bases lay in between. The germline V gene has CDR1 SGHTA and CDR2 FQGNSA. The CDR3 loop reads CASSLTQVNTEAFF. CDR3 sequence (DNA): TGTGCCAGCAGCTTAACACAGGTGAACACTGAAGCTTTCTTT.

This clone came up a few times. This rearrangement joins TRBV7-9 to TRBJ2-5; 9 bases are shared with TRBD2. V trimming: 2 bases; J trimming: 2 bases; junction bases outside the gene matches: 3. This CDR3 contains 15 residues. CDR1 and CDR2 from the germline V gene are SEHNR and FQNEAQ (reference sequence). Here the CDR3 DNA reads TGTGCCAGCAGCTTACAAGCGGGGGGACAAGAGACCCAGTACTTC. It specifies CASSLQAGGQETQYF.

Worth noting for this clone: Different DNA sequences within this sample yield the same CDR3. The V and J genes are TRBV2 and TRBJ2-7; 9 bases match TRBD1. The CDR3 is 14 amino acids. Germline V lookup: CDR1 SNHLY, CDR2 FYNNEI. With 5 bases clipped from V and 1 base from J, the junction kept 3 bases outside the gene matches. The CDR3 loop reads CASSPGQGSYEQYF. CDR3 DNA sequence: TGTGCCAGCAGTCCGGGACAGGGATCCTACGAGCAGTACTTC.

The CDR3 reads CASNQGLAPLHF. The CDR3 DNA sequence: TGTGCCAGCAACCAGGGTCTAGCACCCCTCCACTTT. The V and J genes are TRBV7-8 and TRBJ1-6; TRBD1 might be the D (5 bases). CDR3 length: 12 amino acids. In germline, CDR1 is SGHVS, CDR2 FQNEAQ. Trimming shortened V by 7 bases and J by 11 bases, and 12 bases separated the two germline ends.

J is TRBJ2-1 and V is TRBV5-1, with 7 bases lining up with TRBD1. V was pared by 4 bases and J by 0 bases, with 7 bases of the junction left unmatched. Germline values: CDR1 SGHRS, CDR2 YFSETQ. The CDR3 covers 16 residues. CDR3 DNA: TGCGCCAGCAGCGGGGGACAGACCTCCTCCTACAATGAGCAGTTCTTC. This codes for CASSGGQTSSYNEQFF.

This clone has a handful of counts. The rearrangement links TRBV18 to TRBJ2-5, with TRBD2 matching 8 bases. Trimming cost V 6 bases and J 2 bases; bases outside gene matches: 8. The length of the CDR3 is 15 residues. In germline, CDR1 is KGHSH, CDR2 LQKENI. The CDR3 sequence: CASSSGRVRQETQYF. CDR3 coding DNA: TGTGCCAGCTCCAGCGGGAGAGTTAGACAAGAGACCCAGTACTTC.

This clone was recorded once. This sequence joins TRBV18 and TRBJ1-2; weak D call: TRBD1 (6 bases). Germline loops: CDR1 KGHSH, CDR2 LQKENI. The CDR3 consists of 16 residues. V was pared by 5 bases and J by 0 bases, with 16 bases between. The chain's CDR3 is CASSTNTGRANYGYTF. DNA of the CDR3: TGTGCCAGCTCAACCAATACAGGGCGGGCTAACTATGGCTACACCTTC.

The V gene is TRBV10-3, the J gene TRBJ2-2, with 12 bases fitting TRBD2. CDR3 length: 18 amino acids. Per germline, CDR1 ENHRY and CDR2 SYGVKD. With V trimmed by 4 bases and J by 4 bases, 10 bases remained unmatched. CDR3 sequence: CAISVGASGGVFTGELFF. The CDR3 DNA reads TGTGCCATCAGTGTAGGAGCTAGCGGGGGGGTTTTCACCGGGGAGCTGTTTTTT.

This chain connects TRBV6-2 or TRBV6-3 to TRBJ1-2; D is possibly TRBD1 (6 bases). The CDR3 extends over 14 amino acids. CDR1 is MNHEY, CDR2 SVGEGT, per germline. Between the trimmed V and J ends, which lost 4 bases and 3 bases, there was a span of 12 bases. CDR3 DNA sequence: TGTGCCAGCAGTTCTACAGGGACGTACTATGGCTACACCTTC. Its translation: CASSSTGTYYGYTF.

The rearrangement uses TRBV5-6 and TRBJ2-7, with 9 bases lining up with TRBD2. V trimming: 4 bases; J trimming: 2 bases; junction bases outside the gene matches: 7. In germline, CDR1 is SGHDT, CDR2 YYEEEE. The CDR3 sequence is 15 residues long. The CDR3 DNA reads TGTGCCAGCAGCGCCGGACTAGCGCCTACCTACGAGCAGTACTTC. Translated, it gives CASSAGLAPTYEQYF. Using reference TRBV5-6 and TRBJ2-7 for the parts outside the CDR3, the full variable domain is DAGVTQSPTHLIKTRGQQVTLRCSPKSGHDTVSWYQQALGQGPQFIFQYYEEEERQRGNFPDRFSGHQFPNYSSELNVNALLLGDSALYLCASSAGLAPTYEQYFGPGTRLTVT.

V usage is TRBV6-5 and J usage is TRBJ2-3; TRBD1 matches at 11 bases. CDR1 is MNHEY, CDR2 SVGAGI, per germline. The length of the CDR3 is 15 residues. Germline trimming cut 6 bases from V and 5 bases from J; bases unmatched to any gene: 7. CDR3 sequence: CASSPGQGAGDTQYF. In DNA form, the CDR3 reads TGTGCCAGCAGCCCCGGACAGGGGGCCGGAGATACGCAGTATTTT.

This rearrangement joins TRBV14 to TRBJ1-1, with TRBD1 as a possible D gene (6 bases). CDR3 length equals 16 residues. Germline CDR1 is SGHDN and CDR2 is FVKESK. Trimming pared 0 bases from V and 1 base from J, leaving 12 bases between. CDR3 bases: TGTGCCAGCAGCCAAGAGGGGGGGCGGCCGAACACTGAAGCTTTCTTT. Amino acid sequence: CASSQEGGRPNTEAFF.

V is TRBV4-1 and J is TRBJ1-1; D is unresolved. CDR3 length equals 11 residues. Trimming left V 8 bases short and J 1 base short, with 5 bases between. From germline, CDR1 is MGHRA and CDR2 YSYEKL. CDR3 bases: TGCGCCAGCCTAGGGAACACTGAAGCTTTCTTT. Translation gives CASLGNTEAFF.